The count of the clone carrying this T cell receptor beta chain is one. The data were obtained in a study of cytomegalovirus exposure and HLA in healthy donors. V lost 8 bases and J lost 7; bases outside the gene matches: 11. This CDR3 spans 13 amino acids. The germline V gene has CDR1 MDHEN and CDR2 SYDVKM. Libraries were prepared by immunoSEQ multiplex PCR; TCRdb keeps only in-frame clonotypes and omits some of them. The sample carries 130,000 to 150,000 clones, 85% to 90% recorded once. The chain links TRBV28 to TRBJ2-7, with 7 bases identical to TRBD2. Sequenced: PBMCs. The source of this sequence is a woman in her thirties in good health and CMV-seropositive. CDR3: CASGDYLLGEQYF. CDR3 sequence (DNA): TGTGCCAGCGGGGACTACCTACTTGGAGAGCAGTACTTC.